The clone carrying this T cell receptor beta chain was seen a few times. This sample was taken from a study of blood T cell repertoires in COVID-19. Background on the study: COVID-19 samples from acute and convalescent phases originated in the United States, Italy and Spain. PBMCs, B-cell-depleted T cells, or T cells provided the cDNA or gDNA that made up the material.

The germline CDR1 and CDR2 sequences are LGHDT and YNNKEL (reference sequence). V shed 4 bases and J shed 1 base, with 13 bases lying between them. The CDR3 totals 16 residues. Original handling: Using reference gene primer amplification, nucleated cell counts were estimated. Assay used: immunoSEQ multiplex PCR; TCRdb lists only in-frame clones, some missing. That table is the source of V, J and clone size, and D and trimming were worked out from the DNA. The sample lists 200,000 to 250,000 clones; 82% were seen once. The chain uses TRBV3-1 (or the pseudogene TRBV3-2) and TRBJ2-2, with D tentatively TRBD2 (6 bases). Sequenced material: peripheral blood. The TCR comes from an elderly woman with acute or convalescent COVID-19. The CDR3 coding sequence is TGTGCCAGCAGCCGACTCGGGGGAGAGAACACCGGGGAGCTGTTTTTT. Translation: CASSRLGGENTGELFF.